The 9 T cell receptor beta chains below come from one sample, sequenced in a study of patients and donors after allogeneic stem cell transplantation. TCRdb processed the RT-PCR reads anew with MiXCR; each CDR3 protein has one entry. The sample has hundreds of thousands of distinct CDR3 sequences, 15% to 20% seen once. The specimen was blood, either unsorted or a sorted T cell fraction (not recorded which). All receptors come from a human donor who was either an allogeneic HSCT recipient or a stem cell or donor lymphocyte infusion donor (not recorded which). It is not recorded whose cells these are; they may come from a transplant donor.

The V call is TRBV12-3 or TRBV12-4, the J call TRBJ1-5; maybe TRBD1 (5 bases). Trimming stripped 5 bases from V and 7 bases from J, with 12 bases between. The CDR3 sequence is 13 residues long. The CDR3, as DNA: TGTGCCAGCAGTGGACAATTATTACAGCCCCAGCATTTT. Translation gives CASSGQLLQPQHF.

This clonotype appeared a few times. V and J are TRBV9 and TRBJ2-1; 16 positions match TRBD2. The V segment lost 4 bases and the J segment 6 bases; nucleotides outside the gene matches: 13. Per the germline V gene, CDR1 is SGDLS and CDR2 is YYNGEE. The CDR3 is made up of 19 amino acids. The CDR3: CASSTLTGTSGRAVNEQFF. As DNA, the CDR3 is TGTGCCAGCAGCACCCTCACCGGGACTAGCGGGAGGGCCGTCAATGAGCAGTTCTTC.

This clonotype was seen a few times. The V call is TRBV6-2 or TRBV6-3, the J call TRBJ1-1; D is uncertain. V lost 4 bases and J 0 bases, leaving 9 bases between the germline ends. Germline V gene lookup returns CDR1 MNHEY and CDR2 SVGEGT. The CDR3 runs to 14 residues. The chain's CDR3 is CASSSITMNTEAFF. The CDR3 DNA is TGTGCCAGCAGTTCAATCACAATGAACACTGAAGCTTTCTTT.

This rearrangement joins TRBV7-9 to TRBJ2-5; the D gene is possibly TRBD2 (7 bases). V was cut by 5 bases and J by 4 bases, with 17 bases left in between. CDR3 length equals 15 residues. Germline V CDR1 and CDR2: SEHNR, FQNEAQ (reference sequence). The CDR3 is CASSPRGAGTETQYF. The CDR3 nucleotides are TGTGCCAGCAGCCCCCGGGGGGCTGGGACAGAGACCCAGTACTTC.

In its sample, this clonotype was seen a few times. In nucleotides, the CDR3 is TGTGCCAGCGCCTCCATTGAGGGTCACCAAGAGACCCAGTACTTC. Amino acids: CASASIEGHQETQYF. The chain has TRBV13 and TRBJ2-5, with D maybe TRBD2 (5 bases). Trimming took 8 bases from V and 0 from J, leaving 16 bases between them. Germline V gives CDR1 PRHDT, CDR2 FYEKMQ (reference sequence). This CDR3 is 15 amino acids long. Supplemented by reference TRBV13 and TRBJ2-5, the full variable domain reads AAGVIQSPRHLIKEKRETATLKCYPIPRHDTVYWYQQGPGQDPQFLISFYEKMQSDKGSIPDRFSAQQFSDYHSELNMSSLELGDSALYFCASASIEGHQETQYFGPGTRLLVL.

This clonotype appeared a few times. The chain recombines TRBV6-1 with TRBJ1-2; 8 bases agree with TRBD1. The J segment lost 10 bases and the V segment lost 2 bases, leaving 6 bases of the junction unmatched. This CDR3 has 13 residues. Looked up from germline, CDR1 is MNHNS and CDR2 is SASEGT. The DNA for the CDR3 is TGTGCCAGCAGTGAAACGGACAGGGAGTCCTACACCTTC. Amino acids: CASSETDRESYTF.

The V gene is TRBV6-1, the J gene TRBJ2-6; no clear D gene. V lost 7 bases and J lost 2, with 18 bases in between. CDR3 length equals 17 residues. Germline CDR1 is MNHNS and CDR2 is SASEGT. CDR3 in DNA: TGTGCCAGCATCCAAAGGCCCGCGAGTGCTGGGGCCAACGTCCTGACTTTC. It yields the protein CASIQRPASAGANVLTF.

This clonotype has more than one count but fewer than ten. V is TRBV5-1 and J is TRBJ2-1; either TRBD1 or TRBD2 may supply D (5 bases each). CDR3 length: 16 residues. Germline values: CDR1 SGHRS, CDR2 YFSETQ. Deletions cut 0 bases from V and 0 bases from J, with 10 bases between. CDR3 in amino acids: CASSLGGPPSYNEQFF. The CDR3 DNA reads as TGCGCCAGCAGCTTGGGGGGACCCCCCTCCTACAATGAGCAGTTCTTC.

The genes are TRBV2 and TRBJ1-5; no clear D gene. CDR1 is SNHLY and CDR2 is FYNNEI in the germline V gene. Trimming cost V 6 bases and J 1 base, with 7 bases left between them. The CDR3 contains 13 residues. The CDR3 sequence is CASREDSNQPQHF. DNA of the CDR3: TGTGCCAGCAGGGAGGACAGCAATCAGCCCCAGCATTTT.